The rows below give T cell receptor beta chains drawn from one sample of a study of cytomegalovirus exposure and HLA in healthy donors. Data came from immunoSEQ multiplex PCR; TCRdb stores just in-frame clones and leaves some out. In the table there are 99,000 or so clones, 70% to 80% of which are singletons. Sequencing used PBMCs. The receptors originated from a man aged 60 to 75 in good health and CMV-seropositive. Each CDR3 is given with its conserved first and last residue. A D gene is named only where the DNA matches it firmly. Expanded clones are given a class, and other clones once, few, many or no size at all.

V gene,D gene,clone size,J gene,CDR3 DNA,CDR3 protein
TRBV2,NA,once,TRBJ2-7,TGTGCCAGCCAGGGGCAGGGCAAGACCTACGAGCAGTACTTC,CASQGQGKTYEQYF
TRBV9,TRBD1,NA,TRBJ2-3,TGTGCCAGCAGCCCTCAGGGGGACACAGATACGCAGTATTTT,CASSPQGDTDTQYF
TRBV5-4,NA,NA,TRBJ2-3,TGTGCCAGCAGCTTGGTAAGCACTAGCACAGATACGCAGTATTTT,CASSLVSTSTDTQYF
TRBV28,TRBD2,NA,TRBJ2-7,TGTGCCAGCAGTTTAAGCGGGGGGTCCTACGAGCAGTACTTC,CASSLSGGSYEQYF
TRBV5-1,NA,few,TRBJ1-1,TGCGCCAGCAGCGGCGGGTCTAGTTCGAACACTGAAGCTTTCTTT,CASSGGSSSNTEAFF
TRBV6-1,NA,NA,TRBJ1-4,TGTGCCAGCACCAAAGGGACTCTTAATGAAAAACTGTTTTTT,CASTKGTLNEKLFF
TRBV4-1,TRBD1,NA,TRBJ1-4,TGCGCCAGCAGGACAGGCACAGGGGCCGGAGACCTCCTTCGGAAACTGTTTTTT,CASRTGTGAGDLLRKLFF
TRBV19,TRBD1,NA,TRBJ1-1,TGTGCCAGTAGGGACAGGGGGAATACTGAAGCTTTCTTT,CASRDRGNTEAFF
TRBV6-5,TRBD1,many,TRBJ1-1,TGTGCCAGCAGGAAGAGACAGGGGGCGAACACTGAAGCTTTCTTT,CASRKRQGANTEAFF
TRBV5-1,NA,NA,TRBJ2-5,TGCGCCAGCAGCACAGGACGCAAAGCGACCCAGTACTTC,CASSTGRKATQYF
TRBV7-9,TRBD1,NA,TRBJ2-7,TGTGCCAGCAGCTCACAGGGGTCCCACGAGCAGTACTTC,CASSSQGSHEQYF
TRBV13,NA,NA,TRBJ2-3,TGTGCCAGCAGCTCTTCAGCGGATACGCAGTATTTT,CASSSSADTQYF
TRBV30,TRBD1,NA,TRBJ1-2,TGTGCCTGGACCCCCACCGGGACAGGCAGATATGGCTACACCTTC,CAWTPTGTGRYGYTF
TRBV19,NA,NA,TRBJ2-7,TGTGCCAGTAGTATTGTAGACAGCCAATCCTACGAGCAGTACTTC,CASSIVDSQSYEQYF
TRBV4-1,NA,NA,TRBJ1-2,TGCGCCAGCAGCCAACAGGGGCAAGGCTATGGCTACACCTTC,CASSQQGQGYGYTF
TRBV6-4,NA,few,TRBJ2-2,TGTGCCAGCAGTCCAGGGGACACCGGGGAGCTGTTTTTT,CASSPGDTGELFF
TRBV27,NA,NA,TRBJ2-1,TGTGCCAGCAGCCGACTGGGTGAGCAGTTCTTC,CASSRLGEQFF
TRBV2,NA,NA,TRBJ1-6,TGTGCCAGCAGTGACATAGGGGTGGCTGGTTCACCCCTCCACTTT,CASSDIGVAGSPLHF